Presented here are 29 T cell receptor beta chains from one specimen sequenced in a study of beta chain features in type 1 diabetes. The investigators reverse transcribed all of the isolated RNA, so they sequenced expressed TCRB transcripts. Here immunoSEQ multiplex PCR was the method, and the copy in TCRdb shows in-frame clones only, minus some. The sample contains nearly 350,000 clones, roughly 8% of which appear only once. The sequenced sample consisted of central memory CD4+ T cells from blood. Source of these receptors: a young woman in good health.

This clone was seen a few times. The CDR3, as DNA: TGCGCCAGCAGACCCTCTGGGGCCAACGTCCTGACTTTC. Amino acid sequence: CASRPSGANVLTF. This rearrangement joins TRBV4-3 to TRBJ2-6, with unresolved D. This CDR3 contains 13 residues. Trimming removed 6 bases at V and 0 bases at J, with 3 bases between. CDR1 and CDR2 from the germline V gene are LGHNA and YSLEER.

This clone was counted only a few times. J is TRBJ2-7 and V is TRBV27, with TRBD2 matching over 8 bases. CDR1 and CDR2 from the germline V gene are MNHEY and SMNVEV (reference sequence). Trimming took 3 bases from V and 13 from J; bases not matched to a gene: 8. The CDR3 consists of 12 residues. For the CDR3, the DNA is TGTGCCAGCAGTTTGCACGGGGGGGTAAAATACTTC. Its translation is CASSLHGGVKYF.

The chain is built from TRBV6-1 and TRBJ2-1; 9 nucleotides align to TRBD2. In germline, CDR1 is MNHNS, CDR2 SASEGT. The CDR3 is made up of 15 amino acids. V lost 0 bases and J lost 10; bases outside the gene matches: 7. CDR3 protein: CASSEALGSGSEQFF. The CDR3 bases are TGTGCCAGCAGTGAAGCGTTAGGTAGCGGGAGCGAGCAGTTCTTC.

This clone was detected many times. The chain carries TRBV29-1 and TRBJ2-3; 10 nucleotides align to TRBD2. CDR3 length: 15 amino acids. Trimming removed 4 bases from V and 3 bases from J; junction bases left unmatched: 7. Germline lookup yields CDR1 SQVTM and CDR2 ANQGSEA. The CDR3 sequence: CSVAQIAGGTDTQYF. CDR3 nucleotides: TGCAGCGTTGCCCAGATAGCGGGAGGAACAGATACGCAGTATTTT.

The chain is built from TRBV7-8 and TRBJ2-3; TRBD2 is a possible D gene (6 bases). CDR1 is SGHVS and CDR2 is FQNEAQ in the germline V gene. The CDR3 spans 18 residues. Trimming took off 3 bases at V and 0 bases at J, with 19 bases between the two ends. CDR3 coding DNA: TGTGCCAGCAGCTTGATACCCACGGCGGGACTTAGCACAGATACGCAGTATTTT. Translation gives CASSLIPTAGLSTDTQYF.

The J gene is TRBJ2-7, the V gene TRBV7-6, with D unresolved. Germline lookup yields CDR1 SGHVS and CDR2 FNYEAQ. Trimming removed 1 base from V and 7 bases from J, with 11 bases in between. The CDR3 extends over 13 amino acids. CDR3 loop: CASSLDGWGEQYF. The CDR3 DNA sequence: TGTGCCAGCAGCTTAGACGGCTGGGGTGAGCAGTACTTC.

This clone was counted between two and nine times. The chain has TRBV7-9 and TRBJ2-3; 8 bases align to TRBD1. V dropped 6 bases and J dropped 2; count of bases not matched to a gene: 7. This CDR3 is built from 15 residues. Germline V lookup: CDR1 SEHNR, CDR2 FQNEAQ (reference sequence). The CDR3 sequence: CASRARRGPTDTQYF. CDR3 DNA sequence: TGTGCCAGCAGAGCCCGCAGGGGGCCCACAGATACGCAGTATTTT. The full variable domain, its missing parts supplied by reference TRBV7-9 and TRBJ2-3, is DTGVSQNPRHKITKRGQNVTFRCDPISEHNRLYWYRQTLGQGPEFLTYFQNEAQLEKSRLLSDRFSAERPKGSFSTLEIQRTEQGDSAMYLCASRARRGPTDTQYFGPGTRLTVL.

This clone was observed a few times. This chain connects TRBV28 to TRBJ1-1; 9 nucleotides line up with TRBD1. The junction had 8 bases not matched to a gene; V was cut back by 5 bases and J by 4 bases. This CDR3 comprises 15 residues. CDR1 is MDHEN and CDR2 is SYDVKM in the germline V gene. CDR3 protein: CASSPWDRVSTEAFF. CDR3 bases: TGTGCCAGCAGTCCATGGGACAGGGTAAGCACTGAAGCTTTCTTT.

This clone has just a few counts. This chain uses TRBV6-6 with TRBJ1-1, with 8 bases that match TRBD1. The CDR3 runs to 14 residues. Germline CDR1 is MNHNY and CDR2 is SVGAGI (reference sequence). The V segment lost 2 bases and the J segment 5 bases; nucleotides outside the gene matches: 4. CDR3 region: CASSYHDRGTEAFF. The CDR3 DNA reads TGTGCCAGCAGTTACCACGACAGGGGTACTGAAGCTTTCTTT.

A few counts support this clone. The chain employs TRBV5-4 and TRBJ2-5; 7 bases are a match to TRBD2. CDR1 is SGHNT and CDR2 is YYREEE in the germline V gene (reference sequence). The CDR3 length is 14 residues. Trimming took 5 bases from V and 2 from J; bases not matched to a gene: 6. The CDR3 DNA sequence: TGTGCCAGCAGGGCCGGGACTACACAAGAGACCCAGTACTTC. Residues: CASRAGTTQETQYF.

The CDR3 DNA follows: TGCAGCGTGAGGGGGCGCGCAGAGACCCAGTACTTC. Encoded protein: CSVRGRAETQYF. This chain connects TRBV29-1 to TRBJ2-5, with 7 bases identical to TRBD1. This CDR3 has 12 residues. Germline CDR1 SQVTM, CDR2 ANQGSEA. The V and J ends lost 6 bases and 4 bases, in that order; junction bases with no gene match: 5.

This clone was picked up a small number of times. This chain connects TRBV20-1 to TRBJ2-7, with 8 positions matching TRBD2. Germline loops: CDR1 DFQATT, CDR2 SNEGSKA (reference sequence). The V segment lost 3 bases and the J segment 13 bases; nucleotides outside the gene matches: 8. The CDR3 spans 11 residues. The CDR3 sequence is CSASLGGGFYF. The CDR3 coding sequence is TGCAGTGCTAGCCTCGGCGGGGGGTTTTACTTC.

This clone was observed a few times. J is TRBJ1-1 and V is TRBV1. TRBV1 corresponds to a pseudogene. The CDR3 contains 14 residues. Here the CDR3 reads CTSSQEEGYTEAFF. The CDR3 DNA reads TGCACCAGCAGCCAAGAAGAGGGTTACACTGAAGCTTTCTTT.

The gene calls are TRBV5-4 and TRBJ1-2, with a tentative D call TRBD1 (5 bases). The CDR3 extends over 15 amino acids. Trimming pared 5 bases from V and 4 bases from J, leaving 18 bases between. Germline loops: CDR1 SGHNT, CDR2 YYREEE (reference sequence). The CDR3 nucleotides are TGTGCCAGCAGTTTGAGTCCTACAGGTATCTATGGCTACACCTTC. Its protein is CASSLSPTGIYGYTF.

The gene calls are TRBV18 and TRBJ1-5, with D unclear. Trimming cost V 5 bases and J 1 base, with 12 bases left between them. The length of the CDR3 is 15 residues. Germline CDR1 is KGHSH and CDR2 is LQKENI. CDR3 loop: CASSSGWASNQPQHF. DNA for the CDR3: TGTGCCAGCTCATCTGGTTGGGCCAGCAATCAGCCCCAGCATTTT.

This clone was counted a few times. The chain couples TRBV2 to TRBJ2-3; no reliable D call. Trimming removed 6 bases at V and 0 bases at J, with 4 bases between. Germline CDR1 and CDR2: SNHLY and FYNNEI. The CDR3 has 12 residues. The DNA of the CDR3 is TGTGCCAGCAGGTTGAGCACAGATACGCAGTATTTT. It is translated as CASRLSTDTQYF.

This clone turned up a few times. The chain uses TRBV28 and TRBJ2-1; TRBD2 is a possible D gene (5 bases). CDR1 is MDHEN and CDR2 is SYDVKM in the germline V gene. The CDR3 sequence is 15 residues long. Trimming removed 5 bases at V and 2 bases at J, with 13 bases between. The CDR3 DNA reads as TGTGCCAGCAGTCTTCCAGCGGCAGCCTACAATGAGCAGTTCTTC. Amino acid sequence: CASSLPAAAYNEQFF.

This clone was counted a few times. This chain uses TRBV19 with TRBJ1-1; D is uncertain. The CDR3 length is 13 residues. Trimming cost V 9 bases and J 1 base, with 12 bases left between them. The germline V gene encodes CDR1 LNHDA and CDR2 SQIVND (reference sequence). CDR3 residues: CASSRGGNTEAFF. CDR3 bases: TGTGCCAGCTCACGGGGAGGGAACACTGAAGCTTTCTTT. The full variable domain, in which reference TRBV19 and TRBJ1-1 provide the parts outside the CDR3, is DGGITQSPKYLFRKEGQNVTLSCEQNLNHDAMYWYRQDPGQGLRLIYYSQIVNDFQKGDIAEGYSVSREKKESFPLTVTSAQKNPTAFYLCASSRGGNTEAFFGQGTRLTVV.

In its sample, this clone was seen a few times. The chain uses TRBV4-2 and TRBJ1-1; D call uncertain. Trimming took off 0 bases at V and 5 bases at J, with 13 bases between the two ends. Germline loops: CDR1 LGHNA, CDR2 YNFKEQ. CDR3 size: 15 residues. The CDR3 DNA reads TGTGCCAGCAGCCAAGAACGTGGAGGGTGGACTGAAGCTTTCTTT. This translates into CASSQERGGWTEAFF.

This clone has a handful of counts. The chain has TRBV9 and TRBJ1-4; D perhaps matches TRBD1 (5 bases). The CDR3 loop spans 16 amino acids. The germline V gene encodes CDR1 SGDLS and CDR2 YYNGEE. The V and J ends lost 0 bases and 6 bases respectively, with 15 bases between them. Here the CDR3 DNA reads TGTGCCAGCAGCGTAGGGAGGGGTCTAGCTGATGAAAAACTGTTTTTT. Translation: CASSVGRGLADEKLFF.

The chain uses TRBV28 and TRBJ2-2; 7 bases are a match to TRBD1. Germline V CDR1 and CDR2: MDHEN, SYDVKM. The CDR3 is 16 amino acids. V gave up 5 bases and J gave up 0 bases; unmatched junction bases: 6. The CDR3 coding sequence is TGTGCCAGCAGTCCCGCCGGGACAGCGAACACCGGGGAGCTGTTTTTT. Its protein is CASSPAGTANTGELFF. The full variable domain, in which reference TRBV28 and TRBJ2-2 provide the parts outside the CDR3, is DVKVTQSSRYLVKRTGEKVFLECVQDMDHENMFWYRQDPGLGLRLIYFSYDVKMKEKGDIPEGYSVSREKKERFSLILESASTNQTSMYLCASSPAGTANTGELFFGEGSRLTVL.

This clone was observed a few times. V and J are TRBV2 and TRBJ2-3, with 8 bases that match TRBD1. V was pared by 7 bases and J by 4 bases, with 10 bases of the junction left unmatched. The CDR3 is made up of 15 amino acids. Per germline, CDR1 SNHLY and CDR2 FYNNEI. CDR3 in amino acids: CASMGTGGDADTQYF. The CDR3 DNA reads as TGTGCCAGCATGGGTACAGGGGGTGACGCAGATACGCAGTATTTT.

CDR3 sequence: CASRDSYTRADTQYF. CDR3 coding DNA: TGTGCCAGCAGAGACAGCTACACACGGGCAGATACGCAGTATTTT. V and J are TRBV6-5 and TRBJ2-3; weak D call: TRBD1 (5 bases). The V gene's germline CDR1 is MNHEY and CDR2 SVGAGI. The ends were cut back, 6 bases at V and 4 bases at J, with 17 bases in the middle. This CDR3 contains 15 residues.

The chain recombines TRBV2 with TRBJ2-7; D not resolved. This CDR3 region has 15 residues. V was clipped by 1 base and J by 3 bases, with 13 bases between them. From germline, CDR1 is SNHLY and CDR2 FYNNEI. DNA of the CDR3: TGTGCCAGCAGTGAAGGTTTAGCTGGCCTCTACGAGCAGTACTTC. Protein product: CASSEGLAGLYEQYF.

The chain combines TRBV28 with TRBJ1-1; TRBD1 matches 8 bases. CDR1 and CDR2 from the germline V gene are MDHEN and SYDVKM. CDR3 length: 13 amino acids. Trimming took 4 bases from V and 5 from J; bases not matched to a gene: 3. This CDR3 reads CASSSRGRTEAFF. CDR3 nucleotides: TGTGCCAGCAGTTCCAGGGGGCGGACTGAAGCTTTCTTT.

This clone rates as medium-sized. The V call is TRBV11-2, the J call TRBJ2-3; perhaps D is TRBD1 or TRBD2 (5 bases each). The CDR3 is 14 amino acids. V shed 5 bases and J shed 6 bases, with 15 bases lying between them. Germline V gene data show CDR1 as SGHAT and CDR2 as FQNNGV. The CDR3 here is CASSPNWGGDTQYF. The CDR3 bases are TGTGCCAGCAGCCCGAATTGGGGCGGGGATACGCAGTATTTT.

The sample holds many counts of this clone. The chain carries TRBV14 and TRBJ2-1; 7 bases map to TRBD2. Germline V gene lookup returns CDR1 SGHDN and CDR2 FVKESK. The CDR3 spans 12 residues. The V segment lost 4 bases and the J segment 9 bases; nucleotides outside the gene matches: 3. The CDR3 nucleotides are TGTGCCAGCAGCCGGGACTATGGTGAGCAGTTCTTC. Its protein is CASSRDYGEQFF.

As concerns this clone: A much larger clone lies a single base off, so this may be a read error. This chain links TRBV6-6 with TRBJ2-7, with D perhaps matching TRBD1 (5 bases). Germline V gene sequence: CDR1 MNHNY, CDR2 SVGAGI (reference sequence). Between the trimmed V and J ends, which lost 5 bases and 2 bases, there was a span of 7 bases. The CDR3 is 12 residues long. Here the CDR3 DNA reads TGTGCCAGCAGTCGACAGACCTACGAGCAGTACTTC. Amino acid sequence: CASSRQTYEQYF.

The V gene is TRBV7-3, the J gene TRBJ1-2; a weak D match, TRBD1 (6 bases). Trimming took off 2 bases at V and 3 bases at J, with 13 bases between the two ends. This CDR3 contains 15 residues. Germline loops: CDR1 SGHTA, CDR2 FQGTGA. The CDR3 region is CASSLVQDSYYGYTF. The CDR3 region has the DNA TGTGCCAGCAGCTTAGTTCAGGACAGTTACTATGGCTACACCTTC.